This T cell receptor (beta chain) was sequenced in a study of a mutant IDH1 vaccine in newly diagnosed glioma. At the level of the study: Patients were given eight vaccinations, scheduled in weeks 1, 3, 5, 7, 11, 15, 19 and 23. Treated patients comprised about 60% males and roughly 40% females, mean age roughly 44 years. Standard pretreatment was either radiotherapy, temozolomide, or, for most, radiochemotherapy with temozolomide. Vaccines began 4-6 weeks after radiotherapy alone, or with temozolomide cycles.

For this clone: Its cognate antigen is unknown.

Sequencing used immunoSEQ multiplex PCR; TCRdb keeps in-frame clones, though not all of them. This sample carries 110,000 or so clones, approximately 87% of them seen once, and the ten largest clones take roughly 0.65%. Indicated time point: week 11, during vaccination. With topical imiquimod, each dose of the vaccine consisted of 300 ug of mutant IDH1 20-mer peptide. The sample was PBMCs, taken from a glioma patient whose treatment included an IDH1 peptide vaccine. The TCR sequence derives from a woman aged 45 to 65 with glioma.

The CDR3 DNA reads TGTGCCAGCAGCTTAGGGAGGACTAGCTACAGCTACGAGCAGTACTTC. Translating it yields CASSLGRTSYSYEQYF. The chain uses TRBV7-9 and TRBJ2-7, with TRBD2 matching 8 bases. CDR3 length equals 16 residues. Trimming at V came to 1 base and at J to 3 bases, leaving 8 bases not matched to a gene. Germline values: CDR1 SEHNR, CDR2 FQNEAQ (reference sequence).